A single sample gave rise to the 29 T cell receptor beta chains below, sequenced in a study of T cell repertoires in cytomegalovirus infection. From the reads, TCRdb called clonotypes with MiXCR, one entry per CDR3 protein. This sample has around 570,000 distinct CDR3 sequences; around 40% occur once, and the top ten carry around 48%. For these TCRs, the target antigens are not known. The starting material was cultured PBMCs, obtained from culture after CMV antigen stimulation. The receptors shown here come from a human donor in good health (CMV status not recorded). Some clones in this sample may be carry-over from other donors' samples.

The chain carries TRBV20-1 and TRBJ1-1, with 9 bases fitting TRBD1. The CDR3 spans 15 residues. Germline V gene data show CDR1 as DFQATT and CDR2 as SNEGSKA (reference sequence). With V trimmed by 3 bases and J by 2 bases, 7 bases remained unmatched. CDR3 bases: TGCAGTGCTAGTGATGACAGGGGGGGAAACACTGAAGCTTTCTTT. It translates to CSASDDRGGNTEAFF.

The genes are TRBV12-3 or TRBV12-4 and TRBJ2-7, with 7 bases that match TRBD1. After removal of 6 bases from V and 0 bases from J, the junction contained 5 bases not matched to a gene. This CDR3 is 14 amino acids long. The CDR3 bases are TGTGCCAGCAGAAAGCAGGGGGTCTCCTACGAGCAGTACTTC. Its translation is CASRKQGVSYEQYF.

The V call is TRBV7-9, the J call TRBJ1-6; D unclear. Germline V gives CDR1 SEHNR, CDR2 FQNEAQ (reference sequence). This CDR3 has 14 residues. V lost 2 bases and J 8 bases, leaving 10 bases between the germline ends. The CDR3 DNA reads as TGTGCCAGCAGCTTAATGGGTAATGATTCACCCCTCCACTTT. As protein: CASSLMGNDSPLHF.

The V and J genes are TRBV27 and TRBJ2-3; 13 bases match TRBD2. V was clipped by 9 bases and J by 2 bases; unmatched bases: 14. The CDR3 is 18 residues long. Per germline, CDR1 MNHEY and CDR2 SMNVEV (reference sequence). DNA for the CDR3: TGTGCCAGTTCTGGGATTCGACTAGCGGGGGGTTACACAGATACGCAGTATTTT. It specifies CASSGIRLAGGYTDTQYF.

The CDR3 loop reads CSARGGSPSPLHF. The DNA of the CDR3 is TGCAGTGCTAGAGGGGGCTCTCCGTCACCCCTCCACTTT. The chain recombines TRBV20-1 with TRBJ1-6, with a possible D match to TRBD1 (5 bases). V was cut by 1 base and J by 10 bases, with 11 bases left in between. The CDR3 sequence is 13 residues long. Germline CDR1 DFQATT, CDR2 SNEGSKA (reference sequence).

This clonotype was picked up a small number of times. This chain joins TRBV7-9 and TRBJ1-4; D not resolved. The V end lost 5 bases, the J end lost 0 bases, and 10 bases lay between the germline ends. Germline CDR1 is SEHNR and CDR2 is FQNEAQ (reference sequence). The length of the CDR3 is 15 residues. CDR3 region: CASSPSLTTNEKLFF. CDR3 sequence (DNA): TGTGCCAGCAGCCCTAGTTTAACAACTAATGAAAAACTGTTTTTT. The full variable domain, in which reference TRBV7-9 and TRBJ1-4 provide the parts outside the CDR3, is DTGVSQNPRHKITKRGQNVTFRCDPISEHNRLYWYRQTLGQGPEFLTYFQNEAQLEKSRLLSDRFSAERPKGSFSTLEIQRTEQGDSAMYLCASSPSLTTNEKLFFGSGTQLSVL.

This sequence joins TRBV6-6 and TRBJ2-1; the D is unclear. CDR3 size: 14 residues. Trimming took off 5 bases at V and 2 bases at J, with 10 bases between the two ends. Germline V gene data show CDR1 as MNHNY and CDR2 as SVGAGI (reference sequence). The CDR3 is CASSGVWPYNEQFF. CDR3 nucleotide sequence: TGTGCCAGCAGTGGAGTATGGCCCTACAATGAGCAGTTCTTC.

V usage is TRBV27 and J usage is TRBJ2-7; possibly TRBD1 for D (5 bases). Germline-derived CDR1 and CDR2 are MNHEY and SMNVEV (reference sequence). The CDR3 runs to 14 residues. Deletions cut 2 bases from V and 0 bases from J, with 8 bases between. The CDR3 region has the DNA TGTGCCAGCAGTTTAGGGGCGTCCTCCTACGAGCAGTACTTC. It codes for CASSLGASSYEQYF.

V and J are TRBV7-6 and TRBJ2-1; 11 bases line up with TRBD2. The CDR3 is made up of 20 amino acids. The V gene's germline CDR1 is SGHVS and CDR2 FNYEAQ. Trimming cost V 0 bases and J 7 bases; bases outside gene matches: 17. The CDR3 DNA follows: TGTGCCAGCAGCTTAGCGGCCCCGGAGAGCTCTAGCGGGAGGATGAATGAGCAGTTCTTC. It encodes CASSLAAPESSSGRMNEQFF.

The rearrangement uses TRBV10-3 and TRBJ2-5, with D tentatively TRBD2 (6 bases). In germline, CDR1 is ENHRY, CDR2 SYGVKD. The V gene lost 2 bases and the J gene lost 2 bases, with 21 bases spanning the gap. The CDR3 length is 18 residues. The CDR3 is CAISERPEERGLQETQYF. In DNA form, the CDR3 reads TGTGCCATCAGTGAGCGCCCGGAGGAGAGGGGACTTCAAGAGACCCAGTACTTC.

This clonotype was observed a handful of times. This sequence joins TRBV20-1 and TRBJ2-7; 8 nucleotides match TRBD2. CDR3 length: 14 amino acids. Germline CDR1 DFQATT, CDR2 SNEGSKA (reference sequence). V lost 3 bases and J lost 0; bases outside the gene matches: 4. The CDR3 DNA reads TGCAGTGCTAGGACCGGGGGGGCCTCCTACGAGCAGTACTTC. Residues: CSARTGGASYEQYF.

The gene calls are TRBV7-2 and TRBJ2-6; 8 bases are a match to TRBD1. Germline V gives CDR1 SGHTA, CDR2 FQGNSA. This CDR3 region has 15 residues. Germline trimming cut 5 bases from V and 4 bases from J; bases unmatched to any gene: 4. CDR3: CASSRTGFGANVLTF. For the CDR3, the DNA is TGTGCCAGCAGCCGGACAGGGTTCGGGGCCAACGTCCTGACTTTC.

This chain uses TRBV7-2 with TRBJ2-5; D not certain. The CDR3 loop spans 17 amino acids. The germline V gene encodes CDR1 SGHTA and CDR2 FQGNSA. V lost 1 base and J lost 5, with 20 bases in between. The CDR3, as DNA: TGTGCCAGCAGCTTAGTATCGACAATCTTCGATGGGGAGACCCAGTACTTC. Amino acid sequence: CASSLVSTIFDGETQYF.

This clonotype occurred many times. The chain couples TRBV7-2 to TRBJ2-3; maybe TRBD2 (5 bases). The CDR3 is made up of 15 amino acids. Germline V gives CDR1 SGHTA, CDR2 FQGNSA. V lost 4 bases and J lost 0, with 11 bases in between. This CDR3 is CASSSPGTSTDTQYF. The CDR3 DNA reads TGTGCCAGCAGCTCCCCGGGAACTAGCACAGATACGCAGTATTTT.

The table lists this clonotype with a few counts. The junction shows a germline mismatch at one end, possibly a read error. The rearrangement joins TRBV5-3 to TRBJ1-1; TRBD1 is a possible D gene (5 bases). TRBV5-3 is assigned to the ORF class and has an uncertain function. This CDR3 is built from 17 residues. The CDR3: CASSLALSTATNTEAFF. The DNA of the CDR3 is TGTGCCAGCAGCTTGGCCCTCTCGACAGCTACAAACACTGAAGCTTTCTTT.

This clonotype was seen repeatedly, ten times or more. The chain uses TRBV7-9 and TRBJ1-1, with a weak D call TRBD1 (5 bases). The CDR3 covers 15 residues. Trimming left V 5 bases short and J 0 bases short, with 13 bases between. Germline-derived CDR1 and CDR2 are SEHNR and FQNEAQ (reference sequence). This chain's CDR3 is CASSLGDPMNTEAFF. Written as DNA, the CDR3 is TGTGCCAGCAGCCTTGGGGACCCCATGAACACTGAAGCTTTCTTT.

This clonotype was counted a few times. V and J are TRBV7-8 and TRBJ2-3; D is ambiguous. Germline V CDR1 and CDR2: SGHVS, FQNEAQ. Trimming cost V 1 base and J 5 bases, with 13 bases left between them. The CDR3 spans 15 residues. CDR3 region: CASSLGPEGRDTQYF. In DNA, the CDR3 is TGTGCCAGCAGCTTAGGCCCAGAAGGTCGAGATACGCAGTATTTT.

This clonotype was recorded a few times. The V call is TRBV7-8, the J call TRBJ1-2; TRBD1 is a possible D gene (5 bases). Germline values: CDR1 SGHVS, CDR2 FQNEAQ. The CDR3 is 15 amino acids. V was pared by 6 bases and J by 4 bases, with 18 bases between. CDR3 nucleotide sequence: TGTGCCAGCAGTTTGGGGCGGCAGGGTAGCTATGGCTACACCTTC. Translating gives CASSLGRQGSYGYTF. The complete variable domain, with remaining parts taken from reference TRBV7-8 and TRBJ1-2, reads GAGVSQSPRYKVAKRGQDVALRCDPISGHVSLFWYQQALGQGPEFLTYFQNEAQLDKSGLPSDRFFAERPEGSVSTLKIQRTQQEDSAVYLCASSLGRQGSYGYTFGSGTRLTVV.

The rearrangement uses TRBV10-3 and TRBJ2-7; 8 positions match TRBD2. CDR3 size: 12 residues. From germline, CDR1 is ENHRY and CDR2 SYGVKD. Germline trimming cut 6 bases from V and 6 bases from J; bases unmatched to any gene: 4. The CDR3: CAISREGSEQYF. The DNA of the CDR3 is TGTGCCATCAGCCGGGAGGGTAGCGAGCAGTACTTC.

This chain connects TRBV5-4 to TRBJ2-3; 8 nucleotides agree with TRBD2. Unmatched junction bases numbered 7, after V lost 6 bases and J lost 4 bases. CDR1 and CDR2 (germline): SGHNT, YYREEE (reference sequence). The CDR3 loop spans 14 amino acids. The CDR3 DNA sequence: TGTGCCAGCATACAAGCGGGAGTTTCAGATACGCAGTATTTT. This codes for CASIQAGVSDTQYF.

The chain uses TRBV7-2 and TRBJ1-1; D gene ambiguous. V gave up 2 bases and J gave up 4 bases, with 11 bases separating them. This CDR3 is 14 amino acids long. CDR1 is SGHTA and CDR2 is FQGNSA in the germline V gene. The CDR3 is CASSLKHCGTEAFF. As DNA, the CDR3 is TGTGCCAGCAGCTTAAAGCATTGCGGCACTGAAGCTTTCTTT.

A few counts support this clonotype. The chain has TRBV6-1 and TRBJ1-1, with D perhaps TRBD1 (5 bases). CDR3 length equals 14 residues. CDR1 is MNHNS, CDR2 SASEGT, per germline. Trimming cost V 0 bases and J 1 base, with 6 bases left between them. CDR3: CASSEAGANTEAFF. Written as DNA, the CDR3 is TGTGCCAGCAGTGAAGCCGGGGCGAACACTGAAGCTTTCTTT.

This clonotype was observed a handful of times. This rearrangement joins TRBV7-2 to TRBJ2-2; 7 positions match TRBD2. J lost 4 bases, V lost 0 bases, and 5 bases had no gene match. Germline V gene data show CDR1 as SGHTA and CDR2 as FQGNSA. The CDR3 spans 16 residues. The CDR3 nucleotides are TGTGCCAGCAGCTTAGCACTGACTAGCAGCACCGGGGAGCTGTTTTTT. Translated, it gives CASSLALTSSTGELFF.

There are a few counts of this clonotype. The chain is built from TRBV7-9 and TRBJ1-2, with D uncertain. This CDR3 has 13 residues. The V and J ends lost 2 bases and 6 bases respectively, with 10 bases between them. Germline values: CDR1 SEHNR, CDR2 FQNEAQ (reference sequence). CDR3 nucleotides: TGTGCCAGCAGCTTAATGATAACCAATGGCTACACCTTC. Protein product: CASSLMITNGYTF.

The chain recombines TRBV4-1 with TRBJ2-1; 10 bases line up with TRBD2. With V trimmed by 2 bases and J by 0 bases, 13 bases remained unmatched. The CDR3 runs to 20 residues. Germline-derived CDR1 and CDR2 are MGHRA and YSYEKL. The CDR3 is CASSQPGLAGGQASYNEQFF. Written as DNA, the CDR3 is TGCGCCAGCAGCCAACCGGGGTTAGCGGGAGGTCAAGCCTCCTACAATGAGCAGTTCTTC.

J is TRBJ2-1 and V is TRBV5-1, with TRBD2 matching 13 bases. CDR3 size: 16 residues. Losses at the gene ends were 4 bases for V and 8 bases for J; bases not matched to a gene: 9. The germline CDR1 and CDR2 sequences are SGHRS and YFSETQ. The CDR3 loop reads CASSPGLAGPGDEQFF. The CDR3, as DNA: TGCGCCAGCAGCCCGGGACTAGCGGGGCCTGGGGATGAGCAGTTCTTC. The entire variable domain, with the rest obtained from reference TRBV5-1 and TRBJ2-1, is as follows: KAGVTQTPRYLIKTRGQQVTLSCSPISGHRSVSWYQQTPGQGLQFLFEYFSETQRNKGNFPGRFSGRQFSNSRSEMNVSTLELGDSALYLCASSPGLAGPGDEQFFGPGTRLTVL.

This clonotype came up a few times. This rearrangement joins TRBV12-3 or TRBV12-4 to TRBJ1-1, with D unclear. The V and J ends lost 2 bases and 1 base respectively, with 8 bases between them. The CDR3 is 14 residues long. CDR3 residues: CASSLRQTNTEAFF. The CDR3 nucleotides read TGTGCCAGCAGTTTAAGGCAGACGAACACTGAAGCTTTCTTT.

The rearrangement links TRBV7-2 to TRBJ2-7; D remains unclear. The CDR3 contains 14 residues. Per germline, CDR1 SGHTA and CDR2 FQGNSA. The V gene lost 2 bases and the J gene lost 1 base, with 9 bases spanning the gap. CDR3 region: CASSLRPSSYEQYF. The CDR3 coding sequence is TGTGCCAGCAGCTTAAGGCCCTCGTCCTACGAGCAGTACTTC.

This chain links TRBV24-1 with TRBJ2-1; D not certain. This CDR3 has 12 residues. In germline, CDR1 is KGHDR, CDR2 SFDVKD. Trimming cost V 2 bases and J 8 bases, with 6 bases left between them. CDR3 amino acids: CATSDYSDEQFF. The CDR3, as DNA: TGTGCCACCAGTGATTATTCCGATGAGCAGTTCTTC.